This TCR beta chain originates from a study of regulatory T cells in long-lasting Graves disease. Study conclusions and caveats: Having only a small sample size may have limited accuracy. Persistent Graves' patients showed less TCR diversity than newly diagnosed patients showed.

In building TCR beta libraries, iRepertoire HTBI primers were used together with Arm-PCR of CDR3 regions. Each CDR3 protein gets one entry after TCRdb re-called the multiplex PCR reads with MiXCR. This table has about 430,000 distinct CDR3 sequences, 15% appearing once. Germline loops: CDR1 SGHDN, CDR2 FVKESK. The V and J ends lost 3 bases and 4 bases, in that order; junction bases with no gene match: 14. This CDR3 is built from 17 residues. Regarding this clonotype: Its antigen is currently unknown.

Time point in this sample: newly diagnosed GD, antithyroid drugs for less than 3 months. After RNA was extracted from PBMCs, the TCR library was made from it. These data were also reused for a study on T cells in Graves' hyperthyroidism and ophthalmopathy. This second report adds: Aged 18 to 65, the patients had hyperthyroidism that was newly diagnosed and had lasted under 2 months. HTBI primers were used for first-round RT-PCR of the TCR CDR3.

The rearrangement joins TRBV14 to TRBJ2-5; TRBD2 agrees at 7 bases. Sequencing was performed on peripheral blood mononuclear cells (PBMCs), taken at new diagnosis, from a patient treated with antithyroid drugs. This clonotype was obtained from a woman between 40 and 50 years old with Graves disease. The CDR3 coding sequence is TGTGCCAGCAGCCACCCCGGGACTACGAGCTTGACAGAGACCCAGTACTTC. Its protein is CASSHPGTTSLTETQYF.